The 5 T cell receptor beta chains in this list originate from one sample, sequenced in a study of shared clonotypes between healthy human individuals. The assay was immunoSEQ multiplex PCR, and TCRdb's table has in-frame clones only and misses some. The top ten clones hold about 1% of a sample with approximately 1,500,000 clones, roughly 95% of them seen once. Material for sequencing was naive CD4+ T cells sorted from blood. Regarding subset: CD45RA+ positively selected. The receptors derive from a man younger than 45 in good health.

The gene calls are TRBV5-6 and TRBJ1-1; 7 nucleotides align to TRBD1. This CDR3 has 14 amino acids. The V and J ends lost 3 bases and 1 base, in that order; junction bases with no gene match: 3. The germline V gene encodes CDR1 SGHDT and CDR2 YYEEEE. DNA of the CDR3: TGTGCCAGCAGCTGGACAGGAAGGAACACTGAAGCTTTCTTT. Translating gives CASSWTGRNTEAFF.

The chain combines TRBV11-3 with TRBJ2-2; 9 nucleotides agree with TRBD2. Germline CDR1 SGHNT, CDR2 YENEEA. Germline trimming cut 0 bases from V and 4 bases from J; bases unmatched to any gene: 6. This CDR3 contains 17 residues. CDR3 bases: TGTGCCAGCAGCTTAGATGGGGCTAGCGGGGTCACCGGGGAGCTGTTTTTT. It codes for CASSLDGASGVTGELFF.

This chain links TRBV18 with TRBJ2-2; unclear D gene. Germline lookup yields CDR1 KGHSH and CDR2 LQKENI. V shed 0 bases and J shed 0 bases, with 8 bases lying between them. The CDR3 totals 16 residues. The CDR3 DNA reads TGTGCCAGCTCACCACCGGGCATCGCGAACACCGGGGAGCTGTTTTTT. This gives the protein CASSPPGIANTGELFF.

The chain joins TRBV6-5 to TRBJ2-3; 8 nucleotides line up with TRBD1. The junction had 12 bases not matched to a gene; V was cut back by 3 bases and J by 7 bases. The CDR3 covers 16 residues. CDR1 and CDR2 from the germline V gene are MNHEY and SVGAGI. In nucleotides, the CDR3 is TGTGCCAGCAGTTATGGGGACAGGCCCCCCAGGAATACGCAGTATTTT. Translated: CASSYGDRPPRNTQYF.

The chain has TRBV5-5 and TRBJ1-5, with 7 bases lining up with TRBD1. The germline gives CDR1 SGHKS, CDR2 YYEKEE (reference sequence). V dropped 0 bases and J dropped 6; count of bases not matched to a gene: 6. The CDR3 sequence is 15 residues long. The CDR3 DNA reads as TGTGCCAGCAGCTTGGCAGGGGGGTCTCGTCAGCCCCAGCATTTT. Encoded protein: CASSLAGGSRQPQHF.